This TCR beta chain was sequenced during a study of T-cell memory formation after mild COVID-19. Study observations and caveats: Balance between CD4 and CD8 was seen in clones contracting day 15 to 85, and a CD4+ lean was seen in later expanders.

TCRdb re-called the 5' RACE reads through MiXCR, storing one row per CDR3 protein. The table includes about 39,000 distinct CDR3 sequences, about 6.7% detected once. This clonotype showed up just a few times. The antigen is not known. CDR1 is SGHRS and CDR2 is YFSETQ in the germline V gene. The CDR3 has 16 residues. V shed 2 bases and J shed 3 bases, with 14 bases lying between them. The sequencing input was PBMCs or a T cell subset sorted from them (not recorded which). The TCR sequence derives from an adult who had mild COVID-19 (a few samples of this study predate the infection). Cell type and time point are not known. The V call is TRBV5-1, the J call TRBJ2-2; weak D call: TRBD2 (6 bases). The CDR3 nucleotides are TGCGCCAGCAGCTTAATCCTCGGGAGAGACACCGGGGAGCTGTTTTTT. This gives the protein CASSLILGRDTGELFF.